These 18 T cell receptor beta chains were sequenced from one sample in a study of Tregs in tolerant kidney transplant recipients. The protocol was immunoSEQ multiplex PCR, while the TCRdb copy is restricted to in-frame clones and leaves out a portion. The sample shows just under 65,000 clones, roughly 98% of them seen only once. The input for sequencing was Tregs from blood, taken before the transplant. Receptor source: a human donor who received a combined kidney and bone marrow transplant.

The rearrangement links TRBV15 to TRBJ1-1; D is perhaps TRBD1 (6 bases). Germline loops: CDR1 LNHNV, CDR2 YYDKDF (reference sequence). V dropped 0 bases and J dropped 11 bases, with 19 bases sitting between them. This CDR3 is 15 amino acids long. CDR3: CATSRDLGQGFVAFF. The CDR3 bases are TGTGCCACCAGCAGAGATCTGGGGCAGGGGTTTGTGGCTTTCTTT.

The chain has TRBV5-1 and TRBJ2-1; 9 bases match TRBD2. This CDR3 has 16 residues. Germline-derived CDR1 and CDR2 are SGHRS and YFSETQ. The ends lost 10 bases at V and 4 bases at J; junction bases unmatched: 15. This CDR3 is CASSRGSGSWYNEQFF. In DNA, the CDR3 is TGCGCCTCCTCGCGGGGTAGCGGGAGTTGGTACAATGAGCAGTTCTTC.

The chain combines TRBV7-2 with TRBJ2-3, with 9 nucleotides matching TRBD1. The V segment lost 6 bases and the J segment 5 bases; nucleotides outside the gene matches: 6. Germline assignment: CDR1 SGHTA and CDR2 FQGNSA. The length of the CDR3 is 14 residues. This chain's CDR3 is CASSLNRGQDTQYF. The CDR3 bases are TGTGCCAGCAGTTTAAACAGGGGGCAAGATACGCAGTATTTT.

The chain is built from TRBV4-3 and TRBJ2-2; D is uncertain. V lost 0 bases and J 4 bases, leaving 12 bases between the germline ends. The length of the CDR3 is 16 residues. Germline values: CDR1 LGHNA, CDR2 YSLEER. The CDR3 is CASSQERAPGTGELFF. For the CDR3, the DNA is TGCGCCAGCAGCCAAGAGCGAGCCCCGGGCACCGGGGAGCTGTTTTTT.

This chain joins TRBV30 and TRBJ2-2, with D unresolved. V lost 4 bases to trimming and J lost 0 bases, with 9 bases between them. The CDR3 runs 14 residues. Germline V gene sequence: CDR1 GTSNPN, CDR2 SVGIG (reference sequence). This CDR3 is CAWMGSPNTGELFF. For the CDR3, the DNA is TGTGCCTGGATGGGCAGTCCGAACACCGGGGAGCTGTTTTTT.

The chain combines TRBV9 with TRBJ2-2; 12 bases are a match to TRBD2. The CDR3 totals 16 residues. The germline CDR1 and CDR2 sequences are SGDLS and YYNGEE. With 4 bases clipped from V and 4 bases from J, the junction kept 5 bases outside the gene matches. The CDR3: CASSHRTSGITGELFF. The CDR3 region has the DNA TGTGCCAGCAGCCACCGGACTAGCGGGATCACCGGGGAGCTGTTTTTT.

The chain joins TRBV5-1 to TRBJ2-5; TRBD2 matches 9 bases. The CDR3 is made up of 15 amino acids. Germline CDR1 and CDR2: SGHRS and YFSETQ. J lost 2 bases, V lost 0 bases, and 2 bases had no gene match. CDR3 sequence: CASSLGLAAQETQYF. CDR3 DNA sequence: TGCGCCAGCAGCTTGGGACTAGCGGCACAAGAGACCCAGTACTTC.

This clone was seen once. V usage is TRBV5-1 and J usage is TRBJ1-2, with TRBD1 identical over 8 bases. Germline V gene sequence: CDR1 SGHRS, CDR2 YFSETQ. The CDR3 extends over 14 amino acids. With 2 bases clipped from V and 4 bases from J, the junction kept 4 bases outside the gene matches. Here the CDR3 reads CASSLIQGGYGYTF. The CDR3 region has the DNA TGCGCCAGCAGCTTAATACAGGGGGGCTATGGCTACACCTTC.

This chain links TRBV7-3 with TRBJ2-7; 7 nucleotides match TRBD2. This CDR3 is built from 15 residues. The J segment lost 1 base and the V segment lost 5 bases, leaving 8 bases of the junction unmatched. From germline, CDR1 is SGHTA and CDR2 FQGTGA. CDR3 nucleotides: TGTGCCAGCAGCACTAAACCGGGACTATCCTACGAGCAGTACTTC. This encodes CASSTKPGLSYEQYF.

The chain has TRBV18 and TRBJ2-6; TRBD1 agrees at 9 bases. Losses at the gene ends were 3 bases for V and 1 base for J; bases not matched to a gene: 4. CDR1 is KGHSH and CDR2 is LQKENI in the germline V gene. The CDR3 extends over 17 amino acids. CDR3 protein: CASSPLTGGSGANVLTF. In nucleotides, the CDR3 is TGTGCCAGCTCACCCTTGACAGGGGGGTCTGGGGCCAACGTCCTGACTTTC.

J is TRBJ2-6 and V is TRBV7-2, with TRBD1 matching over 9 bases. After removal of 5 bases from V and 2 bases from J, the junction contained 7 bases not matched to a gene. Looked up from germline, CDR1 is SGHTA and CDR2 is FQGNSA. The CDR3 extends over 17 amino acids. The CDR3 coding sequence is TGTGCCAGCAGCCCCGGGACAGGGTCAGCTGGGGCCAACGTCCTGACTTTC. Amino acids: CASSPGTGSAGANVLTF.

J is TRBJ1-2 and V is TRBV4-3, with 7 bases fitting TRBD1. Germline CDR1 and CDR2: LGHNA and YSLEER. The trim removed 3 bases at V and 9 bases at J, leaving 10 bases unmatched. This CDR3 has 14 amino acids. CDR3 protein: CASSQQDRLECYTF. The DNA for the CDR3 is TGCGCCAGCAGCCAGCAGGACAGGTTGGAGTGCTACACCTTC.

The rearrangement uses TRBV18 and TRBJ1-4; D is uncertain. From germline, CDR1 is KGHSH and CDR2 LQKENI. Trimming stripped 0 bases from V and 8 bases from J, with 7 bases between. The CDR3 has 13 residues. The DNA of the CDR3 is TGTGCCAGCTCACCACCTACCGGGGAAAAACTGTTTTTT. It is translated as CASSPPTGEKLFF.

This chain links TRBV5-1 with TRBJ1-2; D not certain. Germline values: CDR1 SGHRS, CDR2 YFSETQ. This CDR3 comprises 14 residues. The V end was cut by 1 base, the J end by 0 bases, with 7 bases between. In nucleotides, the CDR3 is TGCGCCAGCAGCTTGTCAGGCACTAACTATGGCTACACCTTC. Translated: CASSLSGTNYGYTF.

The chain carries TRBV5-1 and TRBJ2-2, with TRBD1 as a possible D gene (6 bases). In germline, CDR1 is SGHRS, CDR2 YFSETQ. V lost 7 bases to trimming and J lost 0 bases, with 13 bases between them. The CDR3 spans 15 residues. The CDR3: CASRGQTANTGELFF. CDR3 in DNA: TGCGCCAGCCGAGGACAGACAGCGAACACCGGGGAGCTGTTTTTT.

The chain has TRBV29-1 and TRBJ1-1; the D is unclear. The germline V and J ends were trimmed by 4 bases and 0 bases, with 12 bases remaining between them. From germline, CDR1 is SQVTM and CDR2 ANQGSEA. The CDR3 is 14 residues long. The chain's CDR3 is CSVVGQRLNTEAFF. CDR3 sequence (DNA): TGCAGCGTTGTTGGGCAGAGACTGAACACTGAAGCTTTCTTT.

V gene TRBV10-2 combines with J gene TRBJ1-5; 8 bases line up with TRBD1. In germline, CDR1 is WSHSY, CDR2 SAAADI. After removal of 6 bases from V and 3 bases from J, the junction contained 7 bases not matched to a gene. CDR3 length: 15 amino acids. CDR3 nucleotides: TGCGCCAGCAGAGCCGGGACAGGATACAATCAGCCCCAGCATTTT. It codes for CASRAGTGYNQPQHF.

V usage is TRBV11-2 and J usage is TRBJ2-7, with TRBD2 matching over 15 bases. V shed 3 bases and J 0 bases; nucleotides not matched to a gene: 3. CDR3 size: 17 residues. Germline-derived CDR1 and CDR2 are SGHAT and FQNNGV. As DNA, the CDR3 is TGTGCCAGCAGCTTTGGACTAGCGGGGGGGTTCTCCTACGAGCAGTACTTC. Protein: CASSFGLAGGFSYEQYF.